This T cell receptor (beta chain) was sequenced in a study of T cell repertoires in cytomegalovirus infection. Overall study: Recently described HLA-C-restricted plus well-studied HLA-B-restricted CMV epitopes were used. The public TCR beta signatures pointed to both CMV infection and matching HLA type. The study, taken as a whole, reports: Summed frequency of shared TCR beta families picked out CMV carriers who also had the relevant HLA.

Per germline, CDR1 LGHNA and CDR2 YSLEER. V was trimmed by 5 bases and J by 8 bases, leaving 15 bases between them. The CDR3 covers 14 residues. The sample holds many counts of this clonotype. The antigen remains undetermined. TCRdb itself ran the reads through MiXCR, one entry per CDR3 protein. The sample yields approximately 81,000 distinct CDR3 sequences, 20% to 30% seen once. The starting material was CD8+ T cells from cultured PBMCs, obtained from culture after CMV antigen stimulation. The TCR sequence derives from a human donor in good health (CMV status not recorded). Some clones in this sample may be carry-over from other donors' samples. The chain has TRBV4-3 and TRBJ2-2; D uncertain. The CDR3 coding sequence is TGCGCCAGCAGCACTGACTTGTGGGCGGGGGAGCTGTTTTTT. Protein product: CASSTDLWAGELFF.